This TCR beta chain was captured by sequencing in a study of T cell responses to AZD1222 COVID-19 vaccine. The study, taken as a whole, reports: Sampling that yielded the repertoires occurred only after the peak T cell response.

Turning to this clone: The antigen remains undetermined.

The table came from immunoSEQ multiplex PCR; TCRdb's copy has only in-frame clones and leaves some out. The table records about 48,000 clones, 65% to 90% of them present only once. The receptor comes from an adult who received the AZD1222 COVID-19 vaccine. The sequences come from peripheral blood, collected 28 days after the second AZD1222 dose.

The CDR3 DNA reads as TGCGCCAGCAGTCCCCTGGGGGGGTTTAATCAGCCCCAGCATTTT. Translation: CASSPLGGFNQPQHF. The chain carries TRBV5-1 and TRBJ1-5, with D perhaps matching TRBD1 (5 bases). Per the germline V gene, CDR1 is SGHRS and CDR2 is YFSETQ. V gave up 5 bases and J gave up 4 bases, with 16 bases separating them. The CDR3 is made up of 15 amino acids.